The rows below give T cell receptor beta chains drawn from one sample of a study of patients with pleural tuberculosis. MiXCR, run by TCRdb on the reads, gives a single entry per CDR3 protein. The table shows 25,000 to 35,000 distinct CDR3 sequences, with over 15% occurring only once. Sequenced input: peripheral blood. All receptors come from a human donor with pleural tuberculosis. Each CDR3 is given with its conserved first and last residue. D genes are given only for firm matches. Clone size is shown for a subset of rows, as once, few, many or a class of expanded clone.

d_call j_call clone_size v_call cdr3_nt cdr3_aa
- TRBJ2-5 - TRBV20-1 TGCAGTGCTAGAGCCAGATTAGAGACCCAGTACTTC CSARARLETQYF
- TRBJ1-1 many TRBV29-1 TGCAGCGTTGATCGCCCCGAGAGCACTGAAGCTTTCTTT CSVDRPESTEAFF
- TRBJ2-1 many TRBV7-2 TGTGCCAGCAGCCCGGACCTCAACACCTACAATGAGCAGTTCTTC CASSPDLNTYNEQFF
- TRBJ2-2 many TRBV28 TGTGCCAGCAAGTTGCAGAACACCGGGGAGCTGTTTTTT CASKLQNTGELFF
- TRBJ2-7 - TRBV28 TGTGCCAGCGGCTTACCTACTAGTTCCCACGAGCAGTACTTC CASGLPTSSHEQYF
TRBD2 TRBJ2-5 - TRBV4-3 TGCGCCAGCAGCGACGGGGGGAGAGCGGCGGAGACCCAGTACTTC CASSDGGRAAETQYF
- TRBJ2-1 many TRBV29-1 TGCAGCGTTGATTCTGATGAGCAGTTCTTC CSVDSDEQFF
TRBD1 TRBJ1-1 many TRBV10-3 TGTGCCATCAGAGGCGGACAGGGCGCTGAAGCTTTCTTT CAIRGGQGAEAFF
TRBD1 TRBJ2-7 many TRBV15 TGTGCCACCAGCCCCCTTGGACAGGGAACCTACGAGCAGTACTTC CATSPLGQGTYEQYF
TRBD2 TRBJ2-7 many TRBV6-6 TGTGCCAGCAGTTACTCGAGGACTAGCGGGGGATACGAGCAGTACTTC CASSYSRTSGGYEQYF
TRBD1 TRBJ1-2 many TRBV7-2 TGTGCCTGTCCGGCAGGGGGCGTCTATGGCTACACCTTC CACPAGGVYGYTF
- TRBJ2-3 many TRBV7-2 TGTGCCAGCAGCTTAAGCTCCTCCGGGCCCGTAGGTTCTTTT CASSLSSSGPVGSF
- TRBJ2-1 many TRBV5-1 TGCGCCAGCAGCTTAGGGGCGAATGAGCAGTTCTTC CASSLGANEQFF
- TRBJ2-7 many TRBV6-1 TGTGCCATTCGGGTGGACGGGCCCTACGAGCAGTACTTC CAIRVDGPYEQYF
- TRBJ2-7 many TRBV4-3 TGCGCCAGCAGCCCCGGGCCCACGACTACCTACGAGCAGTACTTC CASSPGPTTTYEQYF
- TRBJ1-6 few TRBV3-1 TGTGCCAGCATCCAAGCTCGGTCACCCCTCCACTTT CASIQARSPLHF
- TRBJ1-2 - TRBV6-2/TRBV6-3 TGTGCCAACAGTGGGGGCTTCCGGGGCCCCTATGGCTTCACCTTC CANSGGFRGPYGFTF
- TRBJ2-7 - TRBV6-2/TRBV6-3 TGTGCCAGCAGTAAAAGCTCGGACCCCCACGAGCAGTACTTC CASSKSSDPHEQYF
- TRBJ2-3 many TRBV29-1 TGCAGCGTTGAAGTGCAGGGGCGCTTGCCGGATACGCAGTATTTT CSVEVQGRLPDTQYF
- TRBJ2-7 once TRBV5-1 TGCGCCAGCAGACAGACAGGCTACGGGCAGTACTTC CASRQTGYGQYF
- TRBJ1-1 many TRBV20-1 TGCAGTGCTGCCAATCCTACCGAAGCTTTCTTT CSAANPTEAFF
- TRBJ2-6 - TRBV6-6 TGTGCCAGCAGTTACGAGGCAGGCTTCTCTGGGGCCAACGTCCTGACTTTC CASSYEAGFSGANVLTF
TRBD1 TRBJ1-1 - TRBV19 TGTTCCAGTATTATAGGGGGCCAGAACACCGAAGCTTTCTTT CSSIIGGQNTEAFF